A selection of T cell receptor beta chains follows, all from one sample in a study of OX40 agonist ivuxolimab in advanced cancers. Measured with immunoSEQ multiplex PCR; TCRdb has only the in-frame clones, and not every one. The repertoire holds around 41,000 clones, with approximately 80% as singletons. Sequencing was performed on CD4+ or CD8+ T cells sorted from blood, taken in a trial of the OX40 agonist ivuxolimab. All receptors come from an adult with an advanced solid tumor such as melanoma, head and neck, liver or kidney cancer. Both conserved end residues are part of each CDR3. A D gene is named only where the DNA matches it firmly. Size is omitted from some rows. Given values are once, few, many or a class for expanded clones.

NA	TRBV18	TRBJ2-2	NA	CASSPAANTGELFF	TGTGCCAGCTCACCCGCAGCGAACACCGGGGAGCTGTTTTTT
TRBD2	TRBV27	TRBJ2-3	NA	CASHPIGTSGRSADTQYF	TGTGCCAGCCATCCGATTGGGACTAGCGGGAGGAGCGCAGATACGCAGTATTTT
TRBD2	TRBV19	TRBJ2-2	NA	CASSILAGGTGELFF	TGTGCCAGTAGTATCCTAGCGGGAGGTACCGGGGAGCTGTTTTTT
NA	TRBV30	TRBJ1-6	NA	CAWRQNSPLHF	TGTGCCTGGAGACAGAATTCACCCCTCCACTTT
TRBD1	TRBV7-3	TRBJ1-1	NA	CASSSQGGTEAFF	TGTGCCAGCAGCAGTCAGGGGGGCACTGAAGCTTTCTTT
TRBD1	TRBV29-1	TRBJ1-2	NA	CSFDRGYGYTF	TGCAGCTTTGACAGGGGGTATGGCTACACCTTC
NA	TRBV30	TRBJ1-1	NA	CAWSVLNTEAFF	TGTGCCTGGAGTGTACTCAACACTGAAGCTTTCTTT
NA	TRBV30	TRBJ2-3	NA	CAWSLGLISTDTQYF	TGTGCCTGGAGTTTAGGACTAATCAGCACAGATACGCAGTATTTT
NA	TRBV30	TRBJ2-4	NA	CAWEVTGTIQYF	TGTGCCTGGGAGGTGACAGGTACCATTCAGTACTTC
NA	TRBV27	TRBJ1-3	NA	CASSFSPGGNTIYF	TGTGCCAGCAGTTTCTCCCCTGGAGGAAACACCATATATTTT
NA	TRBV27	TRBJ1-2	NA	CASRPSTIHLYGYTF	TGTGCCAGCAGACCCTCGACTATTCACCTATATGGCTACACCTTC
NA	TRBV7-2	TRBJ1-1	NA	CASSLTDLNTEAFF	TGTGCCAGCAGCCTGACAGACCTGAACACTGAAGCTTTCTTT
TRBD2	TRBV25-1	TRBJ2-1	NA	CASSEYLAGYSNEQFF	TGTGCCAGCAGTGAATATCTAGCGGGATATAGCAATGAGCAGTTCTTC
NA	TRBV27	TRBJ2-1	NA	CASSRVGYSYNEQFF	TGTGCCAGCAGTCGGGTAGGGTACTCCTACAATGAGCAGTTCTTC
NA	TRBV19	TRBJ2-7	NA	CASSPSSSLGAYEQYF	TGTGCCAGTAGTCCGTCTAGCAGCCTAGGGGCCTACGAGCAGTACTTC
TRBD1	TRBV6-5	TRBJ1-5	NA	CASSYRQGALPQHF	TGTGCCAGCAGTTACCGGCAGGGGGCCCTGCCCCAGCATTTT
NA	TRBV10-1	TRBJ1-1	NA	CASSDSKTMNTEAFF	TGCGCCAGCAGTGACAGCAAGACCATGAACACTGAAGCTTTCTTT
NA	TRBV28	TRBJ1-5	NA	CASSSAKASYNQPQHF	TGTGCCAGCAGTTCCGCGAAGGCCAGCTACAATCAGCCCCAGCATTTT
NA	TRBV7-2	TRBJ2-1	once	CASSLDYRRDEQFF	TGTGCCAGCAGCTTGGACTACCGGCGGGATGAGCAGTTCTTC
NA	TRBV28	TRBJ2-3	NA	CASSLGPTGKGTDTQYF	TGTGCCAGCAGTTTAGGCCCCACAGGGAAGGGCACAGATACGCAGTATTTT
NA	TRBV19	TRBJ2-1	NA	CASSVQRYNEQFF	TGTGCCAGTAGTGTTCAAAGGTACAATGAGCAGTTCTTC
NA	TRBV10-3	TRBJ2-7	NA	CAMGGGSSYEQYF	TGTGCCATGGGGGGTGGGTCCTCCTACGAGCAGTACTTC
TRBD1	TRBV19	TRBJ2-7	NA	CASSHPQGAIYEQYF	TGTGCCAGTAGTCACCCACAGGGGGCCATATACGAGCAGTACTTC
TRBD1	TRBV6-1	TRBJ2-7	NA	CASSVSGTGTYEQYF	TGTGCCAGCAGTGTCTCCGGGACAGGTACCTACGAGCAGTACTTC
NA	TRBV11-3	TRBJ2-7	NA	CASSSTREQYF	TGTGCCAGCAGCTCTACGAGGGAGCAGTACTTC
TRBD1	TRBV7-2	TRBJ2-7	NA	CASSSGTGFYEQYF	TGTGCCAGCAGCTCTGGGACAGGGTTCTACGAGCAGTACTTC
NA	TRBV6-6	TRBJ2-5	NA	CASSYRETQYF	TGTGCCAGCAGTTACCGGGAGACCCAGTACTTC
NA	TRBV19	TRBJ1-5	NA	CASSFIRRDQPQHF	TGTGCCAGTAGTTTTATCCGGAGGGATCAGCCCCAGCATTTT
NA	TRBV28	TRBJ2-7	NA	CASSSLTSQRYEQYF	TGTGCCAGCAGTTCCTTGACCTCCCAGCGGTACGAGCAGTACTTC
TRBD1	TRBV28	TRBJ2-7	once	CASSTGAAEQYF	TGTGCCAGCAGTACAGGGGCCGCCGAGCAGTACTTC
TRBD1	TRBV5-4	TRBJ2-1	NA	CASRSGQGRNEQFF	TGTGCCAGCAGGTCGGGACAGGGGAGGAATGAGCAGTTCTTC
NA	TRBV7-2	TRBJ2-7	NA	CASSRGQSLGEQYF	TGTGCCAGCAGCCGAGGACAGAGTCTCGGGGAGCAGTACTTC
NA	TRBV5-5	TRBJ1-2	NA	CASSMEIGGYTF	TGTGCCAGCAGCATGGAGATTGGCGGCTACACCTTC
TRBD2	TRBV18	TRBJ2-7	NA	CASSPNLAGGNYEQYF	TGTGCCAGCTCACCCAATCTAGCGGGAGGTAATTACGAGCAATACTTC
NA	TRBV12-5	TRBJ2-7	NA	CASGLGVGQYF	TGTGCTAGTGGCCTCGGGGTTGGGCAGTACTTC